The present entry profiles one T cell receptor beta chain with its context. Its antigen is unknown. This entry belongs to a study of TIL therapy for anti-PD-1-resistant metastatic lung cancer. Study-wide background: Half of patients were current or former smokers.

Study-level results: Many TIL product clones were absent from baseline tumor, suggesting clonal contraction. TIL cultures after expansion showed higher clonality and lower diversity than baseline tumor (median around 5.9% vs 31%).

The immunoSEQ assay was v3. Measured with immunoSEQ multiplex PCR; TCRdb has only the in-frame clones, and not every one. There are about 50,000 clones in the sample; less than 75% occur only once, and roughly 6% lies in the top ten. V gave up 0 bases and J gave up 5 bases, with 11 bases separating them. The CDR3 consists of 15 residues. Germline values: CDR1 SGHNT, CDR2 YYREEE (reference sequence). Time point: pre-treatment sample, taken before nivolumab and TIL therapy. Tumor tissue came from excised metastases, mostly pleural nodules or supraclavicular lymph nodes. Progressing patients received lymphodepletion, expanded TIL infusion and IL-2.

The rearrangement joins TRBV5-4 to TRBJ2-2; D might be TRBD1 or TRBD2, each matching 5 bases. This sequence was found in a person aged 25 to 79 with non-small cell lung cancer. Sequences were derived from tumor tissue, sampled at baseline. The CDR3 protein is CASSLELGATGELFF. DNA for the CDR3: TGTGCCAGCAGCTTGGAACTAGGGGCGACCGGGGAGCTGTTTTTT.